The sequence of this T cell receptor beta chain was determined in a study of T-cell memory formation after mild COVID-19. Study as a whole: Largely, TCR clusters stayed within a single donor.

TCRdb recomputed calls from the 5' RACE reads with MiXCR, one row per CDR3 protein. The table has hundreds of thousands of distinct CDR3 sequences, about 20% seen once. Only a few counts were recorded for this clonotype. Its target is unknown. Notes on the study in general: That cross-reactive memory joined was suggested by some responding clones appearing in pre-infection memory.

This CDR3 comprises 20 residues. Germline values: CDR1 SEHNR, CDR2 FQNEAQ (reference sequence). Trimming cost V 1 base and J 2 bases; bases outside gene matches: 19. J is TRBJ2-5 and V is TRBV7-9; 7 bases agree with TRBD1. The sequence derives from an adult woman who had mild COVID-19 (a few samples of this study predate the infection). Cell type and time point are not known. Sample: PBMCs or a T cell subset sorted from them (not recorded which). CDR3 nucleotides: TGTGCCAGCAGCTTAGGCCTAAATCTAGCACACCGGGACAGTCAAGAGACCCAGTACTTC. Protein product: CASSLGLNLAHRDSQETQYF.